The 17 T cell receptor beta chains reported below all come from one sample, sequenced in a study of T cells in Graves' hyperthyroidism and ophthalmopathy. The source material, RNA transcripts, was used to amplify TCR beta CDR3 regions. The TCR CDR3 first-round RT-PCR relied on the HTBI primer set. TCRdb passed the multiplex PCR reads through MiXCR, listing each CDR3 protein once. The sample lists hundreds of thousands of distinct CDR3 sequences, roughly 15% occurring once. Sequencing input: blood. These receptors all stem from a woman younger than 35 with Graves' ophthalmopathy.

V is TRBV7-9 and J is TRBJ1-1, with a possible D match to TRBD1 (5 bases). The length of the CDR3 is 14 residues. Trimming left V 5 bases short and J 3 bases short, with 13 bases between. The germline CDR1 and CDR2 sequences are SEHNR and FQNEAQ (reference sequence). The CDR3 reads CASSETAIDTEAFF. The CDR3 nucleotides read TGTGCCAGCAGCGAGACAGCTATCGACACTGAAGCTTTCTTT.

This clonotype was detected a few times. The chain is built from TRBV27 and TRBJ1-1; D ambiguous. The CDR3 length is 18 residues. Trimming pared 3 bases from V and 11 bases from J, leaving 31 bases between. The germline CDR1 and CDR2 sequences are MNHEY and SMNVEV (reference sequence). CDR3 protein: CASSFSPIALVKRVGAFF. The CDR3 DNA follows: TGTGCCAGCAGTTTTTCGCCGATCGCGTTAGTCAAAAGGGTGGGCGCTTTCTTT.

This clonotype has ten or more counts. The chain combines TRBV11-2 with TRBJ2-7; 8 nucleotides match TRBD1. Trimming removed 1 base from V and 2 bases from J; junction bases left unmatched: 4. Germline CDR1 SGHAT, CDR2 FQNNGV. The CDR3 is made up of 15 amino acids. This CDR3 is CASSLGQGYTYEQYF. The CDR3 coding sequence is TGTGCCAGCAGCTTAGGACAGGGGTATACCTACGAGCAGTACTTC. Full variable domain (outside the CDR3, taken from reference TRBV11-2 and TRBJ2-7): EAGVAQSPRYKIIEKRQSVAFWCNPISGHATLYWYQQILGQGPKLLIQFQNNGVVDDSQLPKDRFSAERLKGVDSTLKIQPAKLEDSAVYLCASSLGQGYTYEQYFGPGTRLTVT.

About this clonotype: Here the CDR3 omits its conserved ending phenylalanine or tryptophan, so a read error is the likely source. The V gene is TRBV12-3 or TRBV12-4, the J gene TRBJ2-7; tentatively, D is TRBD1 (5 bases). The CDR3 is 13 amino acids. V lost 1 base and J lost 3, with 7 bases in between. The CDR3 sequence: CASSLETDYEQYL. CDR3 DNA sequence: TGTGCCAGCAGTTTAGAGACAGACTACGAGCAGTACCTC.

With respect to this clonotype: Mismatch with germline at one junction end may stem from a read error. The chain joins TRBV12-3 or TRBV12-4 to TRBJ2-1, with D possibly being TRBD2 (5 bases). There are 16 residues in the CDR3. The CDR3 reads CASSILAPSSYNEQSF. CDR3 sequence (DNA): TGTGCCAGCAGTATTCTGGCGCCTAGCTCCTACAATGAGCAGTCCTTC.

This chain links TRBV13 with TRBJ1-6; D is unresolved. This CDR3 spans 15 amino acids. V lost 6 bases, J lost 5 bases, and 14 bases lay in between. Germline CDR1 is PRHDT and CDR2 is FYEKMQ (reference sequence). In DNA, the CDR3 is TGTGCCAGCAGGGATTATACAGCAGATAATTCACCCCTCCACTTT. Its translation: CASRDYTADNSPLHF. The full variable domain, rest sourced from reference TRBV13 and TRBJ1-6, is AAGVIQSPRHLIKEKRETATLKCYPIPRHDTVYWYQQGPGQDPQFLISFYEKMQSDKGSIPDRFSAQQFSDYHSELNMSSLELGDSALYFCASRDYTADNSPLHFGNGTRLTVT.

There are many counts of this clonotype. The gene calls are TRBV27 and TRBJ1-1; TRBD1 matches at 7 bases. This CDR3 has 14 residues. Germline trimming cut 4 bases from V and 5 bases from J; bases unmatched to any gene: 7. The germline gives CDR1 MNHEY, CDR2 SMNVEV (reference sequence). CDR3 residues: CASSSTGFGTEAFF. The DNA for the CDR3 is TGTGCCAGCAGTTCGACAGGGTTCGGGACTGAAGCTTTCTTT.

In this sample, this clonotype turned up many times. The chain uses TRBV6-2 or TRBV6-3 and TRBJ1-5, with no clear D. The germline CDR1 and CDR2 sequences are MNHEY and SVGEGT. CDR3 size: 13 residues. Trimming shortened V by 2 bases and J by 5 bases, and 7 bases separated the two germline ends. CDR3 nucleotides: TGTGCCAGCAGTTACGGGGTTGATCAGCCCCAGCATTTT. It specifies CASSYGVDQPQHF.

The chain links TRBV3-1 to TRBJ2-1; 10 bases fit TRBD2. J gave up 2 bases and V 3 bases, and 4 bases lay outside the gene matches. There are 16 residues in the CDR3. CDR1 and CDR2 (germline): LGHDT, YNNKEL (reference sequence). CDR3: CASSHPGLAPYNEQFF. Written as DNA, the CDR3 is TGTGCCAGCAGCCATCCGGGACTAGCGCCCTACAATGAGCAGTTCTTC.

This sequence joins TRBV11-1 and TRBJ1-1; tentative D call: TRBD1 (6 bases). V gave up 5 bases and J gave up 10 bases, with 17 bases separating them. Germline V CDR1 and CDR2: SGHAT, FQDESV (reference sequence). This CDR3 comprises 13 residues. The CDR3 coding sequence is TGTGCCAGCAGCCGCTTTTCCCAAGGGGGAGCTTTCTTT. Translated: CASSRFSQGGAFF.

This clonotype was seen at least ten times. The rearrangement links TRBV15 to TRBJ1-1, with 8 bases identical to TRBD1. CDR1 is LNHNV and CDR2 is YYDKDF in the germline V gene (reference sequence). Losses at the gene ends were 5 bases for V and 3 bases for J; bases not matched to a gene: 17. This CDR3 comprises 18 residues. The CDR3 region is CATSALTTGTGYYTEAFF. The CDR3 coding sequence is TGTGCCACCAGCGCCCTCACCACCGGGACAGGATACTACACTGAAGCTTTCTTT.

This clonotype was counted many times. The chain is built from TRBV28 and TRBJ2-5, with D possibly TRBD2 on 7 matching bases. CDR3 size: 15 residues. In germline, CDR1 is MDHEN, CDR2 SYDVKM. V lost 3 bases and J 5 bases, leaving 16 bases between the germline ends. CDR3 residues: CASSLAGGGGETQYF. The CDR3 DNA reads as TGTGCCAGCAGTTTGGCAGGCGGGGGCGGGGAGACCCAGTACTTC.

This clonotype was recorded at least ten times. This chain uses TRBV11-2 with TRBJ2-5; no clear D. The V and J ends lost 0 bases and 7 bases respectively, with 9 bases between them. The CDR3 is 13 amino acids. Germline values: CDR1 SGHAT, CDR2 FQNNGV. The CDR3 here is CASSLEPLGTQYF. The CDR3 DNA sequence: TGTGCCAGCAGCTTAGAGCCCCTGGGGACCCAGTACTTC.

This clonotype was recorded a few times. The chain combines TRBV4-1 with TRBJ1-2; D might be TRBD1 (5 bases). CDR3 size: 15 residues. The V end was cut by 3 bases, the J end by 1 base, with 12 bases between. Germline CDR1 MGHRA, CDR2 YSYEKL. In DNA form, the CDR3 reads TGCGCCAGCAGCCACGCAGACAGTCTTAACTATGGCTACACCTTC. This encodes CASSHADSLNYGYTF.

The CDR3 spells CSVGGVNTDTQYF. CDR3 sequence (DNA): TGCAGCGTTGGCGGGGTCAACACAGATACGCAGTATTTT. The genes are TRBV29-1 and TRBJ2-3, with D perhaps TRBD2 (6 bases). The CDR3 sequence is 13 residues long. Germline V gene data show CDR1 as SQVTM and CDR2 as ANQGSEA. The germline V and J ends were trimmed by 4 bases and 2 bases, with 10 bases remaining between them.

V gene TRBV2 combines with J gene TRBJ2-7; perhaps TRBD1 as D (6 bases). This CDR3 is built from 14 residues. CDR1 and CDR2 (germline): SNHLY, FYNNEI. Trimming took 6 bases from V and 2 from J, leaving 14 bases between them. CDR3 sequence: CASSRLQGPYEQYF. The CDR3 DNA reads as TGTGCCAGCAGCCGACTACAGGGACCCTACGAGCAGTACTTC.

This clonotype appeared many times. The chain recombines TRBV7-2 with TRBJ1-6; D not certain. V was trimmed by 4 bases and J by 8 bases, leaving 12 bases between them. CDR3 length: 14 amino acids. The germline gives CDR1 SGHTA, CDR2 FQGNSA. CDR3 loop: CASSWTEIHSPLHF. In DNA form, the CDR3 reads TGTGCCAGCAGCTGGACCGAAATCCATTCACCCCTCCACTTT.